Presented here are 17 T cell receptor beta chains from one specimen sequenced in a study of Ad26.COV2.S vaccination and SARS-CoV-2 variants. The treatment: 15 to 20 received Ad26.COV2.S at low or high dose, single or two shots; 5 received placebo; per-sample allocation not given. The samples date from day 63 after the first vaccine or placebo injection. Measured with immunoSEQ multiplex PCR; TCRdb has only the in-frame clones, and not every one. The table has 290,000 or so clones, 70% to 90% seen once; the top ten hold about 3.1%. The specimen was peripheral blood, collected in a trial of Ad26.COV2.S vaccine versus placebo. The receptor set was obtained from a person aged 18-65 years who received the Ad26.COV2.S COVID-19 vaccine or a placebo.

The gene calls are TRBV14 and TRBJ1-1, with 9 bases fitting TRBD1. Germline V gene sequence: CDR1 SGHDN, CDR2 FVKESK. The length of the CDR3 is 15 residues. V shed 4 bases, J shed 4 bases, and the junction held 7 bases outside the gene matches. CDR3 sequence: CASSPTGTGTTEAFF. Written as DNA, the CDR3 is TGTGCCAGCAGCCCTACGGGGACAGGGACCACTGAAGCTTTCTTT. Full variable domain (missing parts from reference TRBV14 and TRBJ1-1): EAGVTQFPSHSVIEKGQTVTLRCDPISGHDNLYWYRRVMGKEIKFLLHFVKESKQDESGMPNNRFLAERTGGTYSTLKVQPAELEDSGVYFCASSPTGTGTTEAFFGQGTRLTVV.

This chain uses TRBV5-1 with TRBJ2-3, with 7 bases that match TRBD2. V was clipped by 4 bases and J by 1 base; unmatched bases: 12. Germline V lookup: CDR1 SGHRS, CDR2 YFSETQ. The length of the CDR3 is 17 residues. The CDR3: CASSGYSTGGRTDTQYF. The CDR3 DNA follows: TGCGCCAGCAGCGGATACTCGACGGGGGGACGCACAGATACGCAGTATTTT.

As for this clone: This same CDR3 is encoded by further DNA sequences in the sample. V usage is TRBV30 and J usage is TRBJ2-6, with no clear D. Between the trimmed V and J ends, which lost 5 bases and 0 bases, there was a span of 8 bases. The germline gives CDR1 GTSNPN, CDR2 SVGIG (reference sequence). This CDR3 is 14 amino acids long. Here the CDR3 reads CAWDSSSGANVLTF. Written as DNA, the CDR3 is TGTGCCTGGGACTCGAGCTCTGGGGCCAACGTCCTGACTTTC. Complete variable domain (other parts from reference TRBV30 and TRBJ2-6): SQTIHQWPATLVQPVGSPLSLECTVEGTSNPNLYWYRQAAGRGLQLLFYSVGIGQISSEVPQNLSASRPQDRQFILSSKKLLLSDSGFYLCAWDSSSGANVLTFGAGSRLTVL.

The chain couples TRBV5-1 to TRBJ2-3; 11 bases align to TRBD2. V lost 3 bases, J lost 4 bases, and 7 bases stayed unmatched. Germline assignment: CDR1 SGHRS and CDR2 YFSETQ. The CDR3 totals 16 residues. CDR3 DNA: TGCGCCAGCAGCTCCTTAGCGGGGGGGACCCCAGATACGCAGTATTTT. It is translated as CASSSLAGGTPDTQYF.

The CDR3 sequence is CASSQGRVSGNTIYF. CDR3 DNA: TGTGCCAGCAGCCAGGGAAGGGTGTCTGGAAACACCATATATTTT. The V call is TRBV3-1 (or the pseudogene TRBV3-2), the J call TRBJ1-3; D is ambiguous. Per the germline V gene, CDR1 is LGHDT and CDR2 is YNNKEL (reference sequence). The length of the CDR3 is 15 residues. V was pared by 3 bases and J by 1 base, with 10 bases between.

The CDR3 loop reads CASSQDPRGQPQHF. In DNA, the CDR3 is TGCGCCAGCAGCCAAGACCCCCGGGGGCAGCCCCAGCATTTT. The chain couples TRBV4-1 to TRBJ1-5; TRBD1 might be the D (5 bases). Trimming shortened V by 0 bases and J by 7 bases, and 10 bases separated the two germline ends. The length of the CDR3 is 14 residues. CDR1 and CDR2 from the germline V gene are MGHRA and YSYEKL.

The V and J genes are TRBV7-2 and TRBJ2-7, with TRBD1 identical over 9 bases. The CDR3 spans 15 residues. Germline CDR1 SGHTA, CDR2 FQGNSA. V dropped 5 bases and J dropped 3; count of bases not matched to a gene: 8. Written as DNA, the CDR3 is TGTGCCAGCAGCACCCAAGGGGGACAGGGCTACGAGCAGTACTTC. As protein: CASSTQGGQGYEQYF. The full variable domain, rest sourced from reference TRBV7-2 and TRBJ2-7, is GAGVSQSPSNKVTEKGKDVELRCDPISGHTALYWYRQSLGQGLEFLIYFQGNSAPDKSGLPSDRFSAERTGGSVSTLTIQRTQQEDSAVYLCASSTQGGQGYEQYFGPGTRLTVT.

This rearrangement joins TRBV6-6 to TRBJ2-2, with D tentatively TRBD2 (6 bases). Trimming left V 0 bases short and J 4 bases short, with 6 bases between. This CDR3 comprises 14 residues. Germline assignment: CDR1 MNHNY and CDR2 SVGAGI (reference sequence). CDR3 protein: CASSYSEGTGELFF. CDR3 coding DNA: TGTGCCAGCAGTTACTCGGAGGGCACCGGGGAGCTGTTTTTT.

The chain is built from TRBV29-1 and TRBJ2-4; D assignment may be TRBD1 or TRBD2 (5 bases each). V lost 6 bases to trimming and J lost 0 bases, with 12 bases between them. CDR3 size: 14 residues. CDR1 is SQVTM, CDR2 ANQGSEA, per germline. This CDR3 is CSVSEGLAKNIQYF. As DNA, the CDR3 is TGCAGCGTGAGCGAGGGGCTAGCCAAAAACATTCAGTACTTC.

The chain uses TRBV12-3 or TRBV12-4 and TRBJ2-7, with no clear D. The V and J ends lost 3 bases and 5 bases respectively, with 8 bases between them. This CDR3 is built from 12 residues. The CDR3 bases are TGTGCCAGCAGTTTGGATAGCAACGAGCAGTACTTC. This gives the protein CASSLDSNEQYF.

The chain employs TRBV2 and TRBJ1-2, with D possibly TRBD1 on 6 matching bases. V lost 7 bases to trimming and J lost 7 bases, with 16 bases between them. CDR1 and CDR2 (germline): SNHLY, FYNNEI. The CDR3 has 13 amino acids. CDR3 nucleotide sequence: TGTGCCAGCACCAACCATTTGACAGGTGGCTACACCTTC. Translated, it gives CASTNHLTGGYTF. The whole variable domain, filled in from reference TRBV2 and TRBJ1-2, reads EPEVTQTPSHQVTQMGQEVILRCVPISNHLYFYWYRQILGQKVEFLVSFYNNEISEKSEIFDDQFSVERPDGSNFTLKIRSTKLEDSAMYFCASTNHLTGGYTFGSGTRLTVV.

This clone has just a few counts. The chain recombines TRBV3-1 (or the pseudogene TRBV3-2) with TRBJ1-4, with TRBD1 identical over 7 bases. The trim removed 4 bases at V and 4 bases at J, leaving 0 bases unmatched. CDR3 length equals 13 residues. Germline CDR1 is LGHDT and CDR2 is YNNKEL (reference sequence). The CDR3 DNA follows: TGTGCCAGCAGCCGACAGGGTAATGAAAAACTGTTTTTT. Amino acid sequence: CASSRQGNEKLFF.

V usage is TRBV19 and J usage is TRBJ1-5; TRBD1 is a possible D gene (6 bases). V was shortened by 5 bases and J by 1 base, with 15 bases between the two germline ends. The germline CDR1 and CDR2 sequences are LNHDA and SQIVND (reference sequence). The CDR3 sequence is 16 residues long. The CDR3 sequence: CASSDYGGISNQPQHF. CDR3 nucleotide sequence: TGTGCCAGTAGTGATTATGGGGGCATAAGCAATCAGCCCCAGCATTTT.

V is TRBV7-8 and J is TRBJ1-6, with a possible D match to TRBD1 (5 bases). Deletions cut 1 base from V and 6 bases from J, with 19 bases between. CDR1 SGHVS and CDR2 FQNEAQ come from the germline V gene. The CDR3 sequence is 18 residues long. The CDR3 spells CASSLGRGRAPFNSPLHF. As DNA, the CDR3 is TGTGCCAGCAGCTTAGGAAGAGGCAGGGCGCCGTTTAATTCACCCCTCCACTTT.

This chain connects TRBV28 to TRBJ2-5; 11 positions match TRBD1. Per germline, CDR1 MDHEN and CDR2 SYDVKM. The CDR3 loop spans 20 amino acids. J lost 0 bases, V lost 3 bases, and 15 bases had no gene match. The CDR3 sequence is CASSLDRGHARRSYQETQYF. The CDR3 nucleotides are TGTGCCAGCAGTTTGGACAGGGGGCATGCGCGGCGGTCTTACCAAGAGACCCAGTACTTC.

V is TRBV5-1 and J is TRBJ1-2; a weak D match, TRBD1 (6 bases). CDR3 length: 13 amino acids. Germline V gene sequence: CDR1 SGHRS, CDR2 YFSETQ. Deletions cut 4 bases from V and 9 bases from J, with 16 bases between. CDR3 in DNA: TGCGCCAGCAGCACCGACAGGCGAGGGAGCTACACCTTC. It encodes CASSTDRRGSYTF. The full variable domain, completed using reference TRBV5-1 and TRBJ1-2, is KAGVTQTPRYLIKTRGQQVTLSCSPISGHRSVSWYQQTPGQGLQFLFEYFSETQRNKGNFPGRFSGRQFSNSRSEMNVSTLELGDSALYLCASSTDRRGSYTFGSGTRLTVV.

This sequence joins TRBV6-5 and TRBJ2-3, with TRBD2 matching 9 bases. The length of the CDR3 is 15 residues. Per the germline V gene, CDR1 is MNHEY and CDR2 is SVGAGI. V lost 6 bases to trimming and J lost 6 bases; unmatched junction nucleotides: 10. CDR3 nucleotides: TGTGCCAGCAGACCGGGACTAGCTGGGGCGGATACGCAGTATTTT. Encoded protein: CASRPGLAGADTQYF.